The 21 T cell receptor beta chains listed next were all sequenced from one sample in a study of cytomegalovirus exposure and HLA in healthy donors. The PCR had 60 Vbeta and 13 Jbeta primers. Sequencing used immunoSEQ multiplex PCR; TCRdb keeps in-frame clones, though not all of them. The sample includes 100,000 to 130,000 clones, roughly 70% of them seen just once. Sequencing was performed on PBMCs. Receptors were obtained from a woman between 40 and 55 years old in good health and CMV-seropositive.

J is TRBJ1-1 and V is TRBV19, with a possible D match to TRBD1 (6 bases). CDR3 length: 15 amino acids. The V and J ends lost 4 bases and 2 bases respectively, with 14 bases between them. Germline V gene lookup returns CDR1 LNHDA and CDR2 SQIVND (reference sequence). This CDR3 is CASSKGPRGNTEAFF. The CDR3, as DNA: TGTGCCAGTAGTAAGGGCCCCAGGGGCAACACTGAAGCTTTCTTT.

This chain links TRBV27 with TRBJ2-2; D possibly corresponds to TRBD1 (6 bases). Trimming shortened V by 6 bases and J by 3 bases, and 20 bases separated the two germline ends. This CDR3 is built from 17 residues. Germline assignment: CDR1 MNHEY and CDR2 SMNVEV (reference sequence). CDR3 in DNA: TGTGCCAGCAGCCTTACCGGGACACCGAGTTACACCGGGGAGCTGTTTTTT. Translating it yields CASSLTGTPSYTGELFF.

The V call is TRBV4-1, the J call TRBJ1-4; 7 bases align to TRBD1. The germline V gene has CDR1 MGHRA and CDR2 YSYEKL. Unmatched junction bases numbered 3, after V lost 4 bases and J lost 4 bases. The CDR3 length is 14 residues. The CDR3 region is CASSLQGYNEKLFF. CDR3 nucleotides: TGCGCCAGCAGCCTACAGGGGTATAATGAAAAACTGTTTTTT.

This sequence joins TRBV10-1 and TRBJ2-5; TRBD2 aligns across 11 bases. The trim removed 6 bases at V and 4 bases at J, leaving 7 bases unmatched. Germline CDR1 is WNHNN and CDR2 is SYGVQD (reference sequence). This CDR3 contains 15 residues. Here the CDR3 DNA reads TGCGCCAGCAGCCATAGCGGGGGGGCTAGAGAGACCCAGTACTTC. It codes for CASSHSGGARETQYF.

The J gene is TRBJ1-4, the V gene TRBV7-9; no definite D call. There are 15 residues in the CDR3. The V and J ends lost 5 bases and 7 bases respectively, with 17 bases between them. Germline assignment: CDR1 SEHNR and CDR2 FQNEAQ (reference sequence). Here the CDR3 reads CASSLRETSGEKLFF. The CDR3 nucleotides are TGTGCCAGCAGCCTGCGCGAAACAAGCGGTGAAAAACTGTTTTTT.

This clone was seen only a few times. The chain employs TRBV7-2 and TRBJ2-1; the D gene is possibly TRBD1 (6 bases). The CDR3 is 13 amino acids. Germline assignment: CDR1 SGHTA and CDR2 FQGNSA. V gave up 3 bases and J gave up 9 bases, with 12 bases separating them. The chain's CDR3 is CASSFYRAGEQFF. The DNA of the CDR3 is TGTGCCAGCAGCTTCTACAGGGCAGGTGAGCAGTTCTTC.

The rearrangement joins TRBV18 to TRBJ2-5; TRBD1 matches at 7 bases. Germline V gene lookup returns CDR1 KGHSH and CDR2 LQKENI. The length of the CDR3 is 14 residues. Trimming at V came to 5 bases and at J to 1 base, leaving 4 bases not matched to a gene. CDR3 protein: CASSTGTAQETQYF. The CDR3 DNA follows: TGTGCCAGCTCAACCGGGACAGCCCAAGAGACCCAGTACTTC.

This rearrangement joins TRBV2 to TRBJ1-6, with 7 bases identical to TRBD1. Germline V gives CDR1 SNHLY, CDR2 FYNNEI. The CDR3 is 15 amino acids. The J segment lost 5 bases and the V segment lost 7 bases, leaving 8 bases of the junction unmatched. The CDR3 protein is CASKVEGADNSPLHF. Written as DNA, the CDR3 is TGTGCCAGCAAGGTGGAGGGGGCGGATAATTCACCCCTCCACTTT.

This clone has just one count. The chain links TRBV30 to TRBJ1-1; TRBD1 is a possible D gene (6 bases). Trimming shortened V by 2 bases and J by 4 bases, and 11 bases separated the two germline ends. The germline CDR1 and CDR2 sequences are GTSNPN and SVGIG (reference sequence). This CDR3 region has 13 residues. The CDR3: CAWSYRVGTEAFF. In nucleotides, the CDR3 is TGTGCCTGGAGTTACAGGGTCGGCACTGAAGCTTTCTTT.

The J gene is TRBJ2-1, the V gene TRBV6-6, with 7 bases lining up with TRBD2. The CDR3 contains 11 residues. The V gene's germline CDR1 is MNHNY and CDR2 SVGAGI (reference sequence). With V trimmed by 5 bases and J by 14 bases, 6 bases remained unmatched. The CDR3 region is CASSPTGGKFF. CDR3 bases: TGTGCCAGCAGTCCCACGGGGGGTAAGTTCTTC.

The chain joins TRBV5-4 to TRBJ1-1, with D possibly being TRBD1 (5 bases). The CDR3 covers 20 residues. With 2 bases removed from V and 5 bases from J, the gap between germline ends came to 31 bases. Looked up from germline, CDR1 is SGHNT and CDR2 is YYREEE (reference sequence). The chain's CDR3 is CASSFGGTGVKYPTGTEAFF. CDR3 sequence (DNA): TGTGCCAGCAGCTTCGGGGGGACGGGGGTAAAGTATCCGACGGGGACTGAAGCTTTCTTT.

The genes are TRBV6-5 and TRBJ1-2; 12 bases are a match to TRBD1. The trim removed 6 bases at V and 9 bases at J, leaving 8 bases unmatched. The CDR3 is 14 residues long. CDR1 and CDR2 (germline): MNHEY, SVGAGI. The CDR3 coding sequence is TGTGCCAGCAGCCGGGACAGGGGGCGAGAAAGCTACACCTTC. This codes for CASSRDRGRESYTF.

The chain combines TRBV5-1 with TRBJ1-3; 9 bases are shared with TRBD1. The germline V gene encodes CDR1 SGHRS and CDR2 YFSETQ. The V and J ends lost 2 bases and 2 bases, in that order; junction bases with no gene match: 2. CDR3 size: 15 residues. For the CDR3, the DNA is TGCGCCAGCAGCTTTACAGGGGGCGCTGGAAACACCATATATTTT. Translation: CASSFTGGAGNTIYF. Together with reference TRBV5-1 and TRBJ1-3, the CDR3 gives the full variable domain: KAGVTQTPRYLIKTRGQQVTLSCSPISGHRSVSWYQQTPGQGLQFLFEYFSETQRNKGNFPGRFSGRQFSNSRSEMNVSTLELGDSALYLCASSFTGGAGNTIYFGEGSWLTVV.

V is TRBV19 and J is TRBJ1-5; 8 bases match TRBD1. Trimming at V came to 3 bases and at J to 5 bases, leaving 6 bases not matched to a gene. This CDR3 spans 15 amino acids. CDR1 is LNHDA, CDR2 SQIVND, per germline (reference sequence). This chain's CDR3 is CASSIGDRWDQPQHF. CDR3 in DNA: TGTGCCAGTAGTATCGGGGACAGGTGGGATCAGCCCCAGCATTTT.

In this sample, this clone turned up once. The chain has TRBV28 and TRBJ1-1; TRBD1 might be the D (5 bases). The CDR3 totals 14 residues. The V end was cut by 2 bases, the J end by 6 bases, with 13 bases between. Germline assignment: CDR1 MDHEN and CDR2 SYDVKM. The CDR3 DNA reads TGTGCCAGCAGTTTAGCAGGGTCTGTCGCTGAAGCTTTCTTT. Translated, it gives CASSLAGSVAEAFF. Combining the CDR3 with reference TRBV28 and TRBJ1-1 gives the whole variable domain DVKVTQSSRYLVKRTGEKVFLECVQDMDHENMFWYRQDPGLGLRLIYFSYDVKMKEKGDIPEGYSVSREKKERFSLILESASTNQTSMYLCASSLAGSVAEAFFGQGTRLTVV.

This clone has a handful of counts. This chain links TRBV19 with TRBJ2-2; TRBD2 agrees at 9 bases. The CDR3 extends over 16 amino acids. Losses at the gene ends were 3 bases for V and 5 bases for J; bases not matched to a gene: 7. Germline CDR1 and CDR2: LNHDA and SQIVND (reference sequence). Here the CDR3 DNA reads TGTGCCAGTAGTATCCTCCTAGCGGGGCCAACCGGGGAGCTGTTTTTT. This gives the protein CASSILLAGPTGELFF.

This clone showed up just a few times. The V gene is TRBV5-6, the J gene TRBJ1-6, with D perhaps matching TRBD1 (6 bases). Germline CDR1 and CDR2: SGHDT and YYEEEE. V dropped 0 bases and J dropped 8 bases, with 9 bases sitting between them. CDR3 length equals 14 residues. Here the CDR3 reads CASSLDREYSPLHF. CDR3 in DNA: TGTGCCAGCAGCTTGGACAGGGAGTATTCACCCCTCCACTTT.

The J gene is TRBJ2-2, the V gene TRBV7-3, with a weak D call TRBD2 (7 bases). The CDR3 totals 16 residues. From germline, CDR1 is SGHTA and CDR2 FQGTGA. V gave up 5 bases and J gave up 1 base, with 14 bases separating them. CDR3 loop: CASSPVGGRNTGELFF. In nucleotides, the CDR3 is TGTGCCAGCAGCCCAGTGGGGGGGCGGAACACCGGGGAGCTGTTTTTT.

This chain connects TRBV30 to TRBJ1-2, with D perhaps matching TRBD1 (6 bases). The CDR3 has 13 amino acids. Trimming took off 6 bases at V and 8 bases at J, with 19 bases between the two ends. Germline loops: CDR1 GTSNPN, CDR2 SVGIG (reference sequence). CDR3 nucleotide sequence: TGTGCCTGCCCGGTACAACAGGGAGAAGGCTACACCTTC. Its translation: CACPVQQGEGYTF. The entire variable domain, with the rest obtained from reference TRBV30 and TRBJ1-2, is as follows: SQTIHQWPATLVQPVGSPLSLECTVEGTSNPNLYWYRQAAGRGLQLLFYSVGIGQISSEVPQNLSASRPQDRQFILSSKKLLLSDSGFYLCACPVQQGEGYTFGSGTRLTVV.

CDR3 nucleotide sequence: TGTGCCAGTAGTACACCCCGGGACAGATCCTACAATGAGCAGTTCTTC. Protein: CASSTPRDRSYNEQFF. The J gene is TRBJ2-1, the V gene TRBV19; 7 nucleotides align to TRBD1. Germline V lookup: CDR1 LNHDA, CDR2 SQIVND (reference sequence). J lost 1 base, V lost 4 bases, and 7 bases had no gene match. This CDR3 comprises 16 residues. Together with reference TRBV19 and TRBJ2-1, the CDR3 gives the full variable domain: DGGITQSPKYLFRKEGQNVTLSCEQNLNHDAMYWYRQDPGQGLRLIYYSQIVNDFQKGDIAEGYSVSREKKESFPLTVTSAQKNPTAFYLCASSTPRDRSYNEQFFGPGTRLTVL.

The chain carries TRBV6-5 and TRBJ1-1, with unresolved D. In germline, CDR1 is MNHEY, CDR2 SVGAGI. Trimming removed 4 bases at V and 10 bases at J, with 16 bases between. The CDR3 spans 13 residues. DNA of the CDR3: TGTGCCAGCAGTTCCCACTCCCAACGGGTAGCTTTCTTT. It specifies CASSSHSQRVAFF.